This is a list of T cell receptor beta chains from one sample in a study of blood T cell repertoires in COVID-19. This table comes from immunoSEQ multiplex PCR, and its TCRdb copy is limited to in-frame clones, with some not included. This repertoire shows a few hundred thousand clones, approximately 83% found once; its top ten account for 2.2%. The material sequenced was PBMCs or T cells enriched from blood (not recorded which). These receptors all stem from a man between 25 and 39 years old who had recovered from COVID-19. The CDR3 runs from the conserved cysteine through the conserved F or W. Fields, in order: V gene, D gene, CDR3 length, J gene, clone size, CDR3 protein, CDR3 DNA. A D gene is named only where the DNA matches it firmly. The listing skips clone size in some rows; elsewhere it reads once, few, many or a size class.

V: TRBV3-1/TRBV3-2
D: NA
length: 20
J: TRBJ1-4
size: NA
CDR3: CASSQDASAGRWATNEKLFF
DNA: TGTGCCAGCAGCCAAGATGCATCGGCAGGGCGGTGGGCAACTAATGAAAAACTGTTTTTT

V: TRBV7-9
D: TRBD1
length: 15
J: TRBJ2-1
size: few
CDR3: CASSSDRSSYNEQFF
DNA: TGTGCCAGCAGCTCGGACAGGAGCTCCTACAATGAGCAGTTCTTC

V: TRBV3-1/TRBV3-2
D: NA
length: 14
J: TRBJ1-1
size: NA
CDR3: CASSQVEGNTEAFF
DNA: TGTGCCAGCAGCCAAGTGGAGGGGAACACTGAAGCTTTCTTT

V: TRBV5-4
D: TRBD2
length: 14
J: TRBJ2-2
size: NA
CDR3: CASSLGTRGGELFF
DNA: TGTGCCAGCAGCTTGGGGACTAGAGGCGGGGAGCTGTTTTTT

V: TRBV20-1
D: NA
length: 11
J: TRBJ1-1
size: few
CDR3: CSARLPGGAFF
DNA: TGCAGTGCTAGATTGCCGGGGGGCGCTTTCTTT

V: TRBV18
D: NA
length: 13
J: TRBJ2-7
size: NA
CDR3: CASSPDNEGEQYF
DNA: TGTGCCAGCTCACCGGATAATGAGGGAGAGCAGTACTTC

V: TRBV5-1
D: TRBD1
length: 13
J: TRBJ1-1
size: NA
CDR3: CASSLQGSTEAFF
DNA: TGCGCCAGCAGCTTACAGGGGAGCACTGAAGCTTTCTTT

V: TRBV11-3
D: TRBD1
length: 17
J: TRBJ2-3
size: NA
CDR3: CASSPHWGQGDSDTQYF
DNA: TGTGCCAGCAGCCCTCACTGGGGACAGGGGGACTCAGATACGCAGTATTTT

V: TRBV7-6
D: NA
length: 15
J: TRBJ1-1
size: NA
CDR3: CASSQTGSGRTEAFF
DNA: TGTGCCAGCAGCCAAACAGGGTCGGGGCGGACTGAAGCTTTCTTT

V: TRBV5-4
D: NA
length: 16
J: TRBJ2-7
size: NA
CDR3: CASSLGVRDSLYEQYF
DNA: TGTGCCAGCAGCTTGGGGGTCCGGGACTCCCTCTACGAGCAGTACTTC

V: TRBV6-1
D: NA
length: 16
J: TRBJ2-1
size: NA
CDR3: CASSGRQEFSYNEQFF
DNA: TGTGCCAGCAGTGGCAGACAGGAGTTCTCCTACAATGAGCAGTTCTTC

V: TRBV4-1
D: TRBD1
length: 19
J: TRBJ2-7
size: NA
CDR3: CASSRHWADPGQGPYEQYF
DNA: TGCGCCAGCAGCCGCCACTGGGCGGACCCGGGACAGGGGCCCTACGAGCAGTACTTC

V: TRBV7-2
D: NA
length: 12
J: TRBJ1-4
size: NA
CDR3: CASSLGVEKLFF
DNA: TGTGCCAGCAGCTTAGGAGTTGAAAAACTGTTTTTT

V: TRBV2
D: TRBD2
length: 14
J: TRBJ2-5
size: NA
CDR3: CASSGTSGVETQYF
DNA: TGTGCCAGCAGTGGGACTAGCGGGGTCGAGACCCAGTACTTC

V: TRBV3-1/TRBV3-2
D: TRBD1
length: 13
J: TRBJ1-6
size: NA
CDR3: CASSQITGDPLHF
DNA: TGTGCCAGCAGCCAAATTACAGGGGATCCCCTCCACTTT

V: TRBV28
D: NA
length: 16
J: TRBJ2-2
size: once
CDR3: CASSSPRGTNTGELFF
DNA: TGTGCCAGCAGTTCCCCCCGGGGGACGAACACCGGGGAGCTGTTTTTT

V: TRBV6-5
D: TRBD1
length: 15
J: TRBJ2-7
size: NA
CDR3: CASSYSGDRNYEQYF
DNA: TGTGCCAGCAGTTACTCGGGGGACAGGAACTACGAGCAGTACTTC

V: TRBV19
D: TRBD1
length: 16
J: TRBJ2-5
size: NA
CDR3: CASSIGGQVIQETQYF
DNA: TGTGCCAGTAGTATTGGGGGACAGGTGATCCAAGAGACCCAGTACTTC

V: TRBV5-1
D: NA
length: 15
J: TRBJ1-5
size: NA
CDR3: CASSLGGGHNQPQHF
DNA: TGCGCCAGCAGCTTGGGCGGGGGGCACAATCAGCCCCAGCATTTT

V: TRBV6-2/TRBV6-3
D: TRBD2
length: 16
J: TRBJ2-7
size: once
CDR3: CASSHLGLAGAYEQYF
DNA: TGTGCCAGCAGTCATCTGGGACTAGCGGGGGCCTACGAGCAGTACTTC

V: TRBV5-8
D: TRBD1
length: 17
J: TRBJ2-2
size: NA
CDR3: CASSLVGDRGFSGELFF
DNA: TGTGCCAGCAGCTTGGTAGGGGACAGGGGATTCTCCGGGGAGCTGTTTTTT

V: TRBV7-9
D: TRBD1
length: 19
J: TRBJ2-5
size: NA
CDR3: CASSPGTGGSARYQETQYF
DNA: TGTGCCAGCAGCCCCGGGACAGGGGGATCTGCGCGGTACCAAGAGACCCAGTACTTC

V: TRBV4-1
D: NA
length: 15
J: TRBJ2-3
size: NA
CDR3: CASKRTALSTDTQYF
DNA: TGCGCCAGCAAACGGACAGCCCTTAGCACAGATACGCAGTATTTT

V: TRBV10-3
D: NA
length: 12
J: TRBJ1-1
size: NA
CDR3: CAIRGREPEAFF
DNA: TGTGCCATCAGGGGGCGCGAACCTGAAGCTTTCTTT

V: TRBV11-2
D: TRBD1
length: 15
J: TRBJ2-7
size: NA
CDR3: CASSSSGQGNYEQYF
DNA: TGTGCCAGCAGCTCGAGCGGACAGGGCAACTACGAGCAGTACTTC

V: TRBV5-6
D: TRBD1
length: 16
J: TRBJ1-2
size: NA
CDR3: CASSRSRDSLLGGYTF
DNA: TGTGCCAGCAGTCGAAGCCGGGACAGTCTATTGGGTGGCTACACCTTC

V: TRBV10-2
D: NA
length: 13
J: TRBJ1-5
size: NA
CDR3: CASSNGADQPQHF
DNA: TGCGCCAGCAGTAATGGAGCTGATCAGCCCCAGCATTTT

V: TRBV12-3/TRBV12-4
D: NA
length: 11
J: TRBJ1-5
size: NA
CDR3: CASTQGGPQHF
DNA: TGTGCCAGCACGCAGGGCGGCCCCCAGCATTTT